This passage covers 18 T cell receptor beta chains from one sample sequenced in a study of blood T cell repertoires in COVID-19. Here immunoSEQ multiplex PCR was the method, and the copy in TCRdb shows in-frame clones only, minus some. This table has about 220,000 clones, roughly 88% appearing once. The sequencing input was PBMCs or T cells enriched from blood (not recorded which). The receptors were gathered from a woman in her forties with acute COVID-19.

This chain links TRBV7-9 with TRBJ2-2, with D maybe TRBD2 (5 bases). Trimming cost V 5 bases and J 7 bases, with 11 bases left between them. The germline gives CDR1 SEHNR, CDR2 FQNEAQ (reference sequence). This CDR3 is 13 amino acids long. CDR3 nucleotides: TGTGCCAGCAGCCCGAGAGAGGGCGGGGAGCTGTTTTTT. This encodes CASSPREGGELFF.

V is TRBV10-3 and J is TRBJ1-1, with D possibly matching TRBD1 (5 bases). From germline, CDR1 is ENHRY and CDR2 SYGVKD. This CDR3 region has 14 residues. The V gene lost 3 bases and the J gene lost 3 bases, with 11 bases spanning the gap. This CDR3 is CAISEAGLDTEAFF. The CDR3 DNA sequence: TGTGCCATCAGTGAAGCAGGGTTGGACACTGAAGCTTTCTTT.

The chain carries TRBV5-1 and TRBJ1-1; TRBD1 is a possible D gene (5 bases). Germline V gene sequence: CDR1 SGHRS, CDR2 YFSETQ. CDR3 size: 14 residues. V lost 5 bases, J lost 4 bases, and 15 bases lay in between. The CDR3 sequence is CASRKQMGGTEAFF. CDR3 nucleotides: TGCGCCAGCAGAAAACAGATGGGGGGCACTGAAGCTTTCTTT.

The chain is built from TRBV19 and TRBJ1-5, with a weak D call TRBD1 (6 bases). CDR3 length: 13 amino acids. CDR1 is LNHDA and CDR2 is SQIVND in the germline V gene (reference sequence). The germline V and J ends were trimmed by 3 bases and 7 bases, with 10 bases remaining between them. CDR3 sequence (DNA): TGTGCCAGTAGTATCCGGGACAACCAGCCCCAGCATTTT. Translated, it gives CASSIRDNQPQHF.

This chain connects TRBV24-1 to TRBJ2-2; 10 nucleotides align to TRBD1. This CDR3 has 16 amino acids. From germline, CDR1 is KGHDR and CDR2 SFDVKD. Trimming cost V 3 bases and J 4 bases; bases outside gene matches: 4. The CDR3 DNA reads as TGTGCCACCAGTGATGCGGGACAGGGGATCACCGGGGAGCTGTTTTTT. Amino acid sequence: CATSDAGQGITGELFF.

Here the CDR3 DNA reads TGTGCCAGCAGAAAACAGGGGATTGAAAAACTGTTTTTT. Translation: CASRKQGIEKLFF. V is TRBV6-5 and J is TRBJ1-4; 7 bases agree with TRBD1. This CDR3 contains 13 residues. Germline CDR1 is MNHEY and CDR2 is SVGAGI. Trimming removed 6 bases from V and 7 bases from J; junction bases left unmatched: 5.

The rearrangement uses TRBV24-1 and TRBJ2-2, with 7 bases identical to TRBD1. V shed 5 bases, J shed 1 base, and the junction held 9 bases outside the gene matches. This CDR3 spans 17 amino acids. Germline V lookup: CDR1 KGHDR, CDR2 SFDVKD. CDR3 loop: CATSALPWTGNTGELFF. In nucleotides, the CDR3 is TGTGCCACCAGTGCCCTGCCGTGGACAGGGAACACCGGGGAGCTGTTTTTT.

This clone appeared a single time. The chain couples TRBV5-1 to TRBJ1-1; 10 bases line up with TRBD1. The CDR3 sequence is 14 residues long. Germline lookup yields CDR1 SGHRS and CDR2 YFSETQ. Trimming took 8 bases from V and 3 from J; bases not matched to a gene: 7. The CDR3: CARKDRGLDTEAFF. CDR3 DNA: TGCGCCAGGAAGGACAGGGGGTTAGACACTGAAGCTTTCTTT.

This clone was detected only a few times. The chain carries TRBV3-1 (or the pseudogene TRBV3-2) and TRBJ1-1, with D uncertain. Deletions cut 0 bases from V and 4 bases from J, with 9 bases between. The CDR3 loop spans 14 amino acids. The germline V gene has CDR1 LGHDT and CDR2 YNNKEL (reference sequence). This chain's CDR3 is CASSQESGITEAFF. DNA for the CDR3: TGTGCCAGCAGCCAAGAGTCGGGGATCACTGAAGCTTTCTTT.

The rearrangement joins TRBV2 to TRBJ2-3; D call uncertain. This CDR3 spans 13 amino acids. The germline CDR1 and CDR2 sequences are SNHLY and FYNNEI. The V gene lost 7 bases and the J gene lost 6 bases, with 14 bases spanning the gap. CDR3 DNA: TGTGCCAGCAAGAGATGGAACGGGGATACGCAGTATTTT. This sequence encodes CASKRWNGDTQYF.

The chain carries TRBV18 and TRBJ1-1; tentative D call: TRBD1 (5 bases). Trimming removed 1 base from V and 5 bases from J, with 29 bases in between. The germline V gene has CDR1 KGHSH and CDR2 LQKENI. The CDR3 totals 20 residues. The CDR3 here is CASSPRLTVSAQGGETEAFF. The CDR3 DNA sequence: TGTGCCAGCTCACCACGATTGACCGTGTCCGCGCAGGGAGGGGAGACTGAAGCTTTCTTT.

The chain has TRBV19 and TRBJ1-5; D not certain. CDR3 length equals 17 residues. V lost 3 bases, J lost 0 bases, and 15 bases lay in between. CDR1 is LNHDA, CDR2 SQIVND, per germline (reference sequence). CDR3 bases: TGTGCCAGTAGTATTCGGGGTATCGGGGATAGCAATCAGCCCCAGCATTTT. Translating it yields CASSIRGIGDSNQPQHF. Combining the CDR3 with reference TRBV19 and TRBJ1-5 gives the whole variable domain DGGITQSPKYLFRKEGQNVTLSCEQNLNHDAMYWYRQDPGQGLRLIYYSQIVNDFQKGDIAEGYSVSREKKESFPLTVTSAQKNPTAFYLCASSIRGIGDSNQPQHFGDGTRLSIL.

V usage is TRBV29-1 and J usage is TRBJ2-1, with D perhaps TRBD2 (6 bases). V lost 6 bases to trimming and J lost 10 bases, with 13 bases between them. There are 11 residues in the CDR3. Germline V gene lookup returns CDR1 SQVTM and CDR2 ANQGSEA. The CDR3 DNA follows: TGCAGCGTAGCCCGGGACTTGGAGCAGTTCTTC. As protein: CSVARDLEQFF.

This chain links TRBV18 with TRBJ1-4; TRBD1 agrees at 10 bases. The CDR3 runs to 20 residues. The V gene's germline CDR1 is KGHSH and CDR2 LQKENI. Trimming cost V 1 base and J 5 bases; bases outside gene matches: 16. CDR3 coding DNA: TGTGCCAGCTCACCACTCCCACCGACTCTCTCGACAGGGGGCAATGAAAAACTGTTTTTT. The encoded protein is CASSPLPPTLSTGGNEKLFF.

The CDR3 here is CASSPEIWTQYF. In DNA form, the CDR3 reads TGTGCCAGCAGCCCAGAAATCTGGACCCAGTACTTC. The chain uses TRBV6-5 and TRBJ2-5; D is undetermined. This CDR3 comprises 12 residues. The germline V and J ends were trimmed by 6 bases and 7 bases, with 12 bases remaining between them. Germline V CDR1 and CDR2: MNHEY, SVGAGI.

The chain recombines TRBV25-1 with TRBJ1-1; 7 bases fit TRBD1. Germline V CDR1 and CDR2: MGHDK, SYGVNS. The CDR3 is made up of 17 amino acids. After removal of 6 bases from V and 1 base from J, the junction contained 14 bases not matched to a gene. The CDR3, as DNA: TGTGCCAGCAGAGATCACCTCGGGACAGACGGGAACACTGAAGCTTTCTTT. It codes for CASRDHLGTDGNTEAFF.

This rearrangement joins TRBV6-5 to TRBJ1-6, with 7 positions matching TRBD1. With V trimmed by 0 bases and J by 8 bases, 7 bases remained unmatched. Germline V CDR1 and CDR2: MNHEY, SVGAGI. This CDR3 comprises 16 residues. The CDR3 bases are TGTGCCAGCAGTTACTCGAATGTCCAGGGGGATTCACCCCTCCACTTT. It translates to CASSYSNVQGDSPLHF.

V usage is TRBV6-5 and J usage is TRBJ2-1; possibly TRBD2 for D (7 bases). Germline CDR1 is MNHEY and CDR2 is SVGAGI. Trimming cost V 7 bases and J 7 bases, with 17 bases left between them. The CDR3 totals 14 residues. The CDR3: CASTVGGAGNEQFF. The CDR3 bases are TGTGCCAGCACTGTGGGGGGGGCAGGTAATGAGCAGTTCTTC.